What follows are 11 T cell receptor beta chains derived from one specimen sequenced in a study of blood T cell repertoires in COVID-19 (TCRdb year 2020). Library preparation used the immunoSEQ multiplex PCR assay. TCRdb carries this immuneACCESS record with in-frame sequences only. Its versions omit some clonotypes, under half of them owing to an unresolved V gene in the studies checked, with the rest unexplained. In all, the sample holds approximately 200,000 clones, and roughly 90% of those were seen once. The ten top clones hold approximately 4.8% of the sample. What was sequenced was PBMCs or T cells enriched from blood (not recorded which). These receptors all come from a woman aged 30 to 39 who had been exposed to COVID-19.

This chain links TRBV9 with TRBJ2-1; the match to TRBD2 covers 9 bases. Germline loops: CDR1 SGDLS, CDR2 YYNGEE. The CDR3 runs to 13 residues. V dropped 2 bases and J dropped 10; count of bases not matched to a gene: 4. CDR3 DNA: TGTGCCAGCAGCGTTGGGACTAGCCGAGAGCAGTTCTTC. Translated: CASSVGTSREQFF.

The chain is built from TRBV19 and TRBJ2-6, with 8 positions matching TRBD1. After removal of 3 bases from V and 13 bases from J, the junction contained 8 bases not matched to a gene. This CDR3 contains 14 residues. The germline V gene has CDR1 LNHDA and CDR2 SQIVND (reference sequence). For the CDR3, the DNA is TGTGCCAGTAGTATGTCTCGGACAGGGCGAGTCCTGACTTTC. Protein: CASSMSRTGRVLTF.

This clone was counted a single time. This chain uses TRBV3-1 (or the pseudogene TRBV3-2) with TRBJ1-6; 7 bases line up with TRBD1. The CDR3 has 14 amino acids. Germline V gives CDR1 LGHDT, CDR2 YNNKEL (reference sequence). Trimming at V came to 1 base and at J to 10 bases, leaving 4 bases not matched to a gene. The chain's CDR3 is CASSQAQGVSPLHF. The CDR3 bases are TGTGCCAGCAGCCAAGCGCAGGGGGTATCACCCCTCCACTTT.

The J gene is TRBJ1-1, the V gene TRBV2; no clear D gene. The V end lost 10 bases, the J end lost 6 bases, and 15 bases lay between the germline ends. Germline values: CDR1 SNHLY, CDR2 FYNNEI. CDR3 size: 12 residues. CDR3 sequence: CATPNAGAEAFF. Here the CDR3 DNA reads TGTGCCACCCCAAACGCGGGAGCTGAAGCTTTCTTT. The whole variable domain, remainder taken from reference TRBV2 and TRBJ1-1, is EPEVTQTPSHQVTQMGQEVILRCVPISNHLYFYWYRQILGQKVEFLVSFYNNEISEKSEIFDDQFSVERPDGSNFTLKIRSTKLEDSAMYFCATPNAGAEAFFGQGTRLTVV.

This chain joins TRBV3-1 (or the pseudogene TRBV3-2) and TRBJ1-1; TRBD1 aligns across 9 bases. Germline CDR1 LGHDT, CDR2 YNNKEL (reference sequence). The CDR3 runs to 15 residues. Unmatched junction bases numbered 4, after V lost 0 bases and J lost 5 bases. The CDR3 DNA sequence: TGTGCCAGCAGCCAAGATAACAGGGGGCAGACTGAAGCTTTCTTT. Amino acids: CASSQDNRGQTEAFF.

The V gene is TRBV30, the J gene TRBJ2-7; 8 bases are a match to TRBD2. CDR1 is GTSNPN, CDR2 SVGIG, per germline (reference sequence). The length of the CDR3 is 13 residues. Losses at the gene ends were 3 bases for V and 6 bases for J; bases not matched to a gene: 7. The CDR3 loop is CAWSPGAGGEQYF. CDR3 bases: TGTGCCTGGAGCCCGGGGGCGGGAGGCGAGCAGTACTTC. Variable domain in full (rest from reference TRBV30 and TRBJ2-7): SQTIHQWPATLVQPVGSPLSLECTVEGTSNPNLYWYRQAAGRGLQLLFYSVGIGQISSEVPQNLSASRPQDRQFILSSKKLLLSDSGFYLCAWSPGAGGEQYFGPGTRLTVT.

The chain is built from TRBV5-1 and TRBJ2-7; 14 bases agree with TRBD2. The CDR3 consists of 19 residues. Trimming at V came to 4 bases and at J to 0 bases, leaving 12 bases not matched to a gene. Germline CDR1 reads SGHRS; CDR2 reads YFSETQ. Here the CDR3 reads CASSPLTGTSGGPSYEQYF. DNA of the CDR3: TGCGCCAGCAGCCCCCTGACAGGGACTAGCGGGGGCCCCTCCTACGAGCAGTACTTC.

The chain combines TRBV19 with TRBJ1-6; 10 bases map to TRBD1. V shed 6 bases and J 4 bases; nucleotides not matched to a gene: 3. The CDR3 consists of 15 residues. Germline CDR1 LNHDA, CDR2 SQIVND (reference sequence). CDR3 sequence: CASRTGGEYNSPLHF. CDR3 nucleotide sequence: TGTGCCAGTAGGACAGGGGGCGAGTATAATTCACCCCTCCACTTT.

V gene TRBV9 combines with J gene TRBJ1-2, with TRBD1 matching 8 bases. The germline V gene encodes CDR1 SGDLS and CDR2 YYNGEE. CDR3 length: 15 amino acids. V lost 4 bases, J lost 8 bases, and 13 bases stayed unmatched. The CDR3 DNA reads TGTGCCAGCAGCCCCTTCGGAGTGGACAGGGCAGGCTACACCTTC. Protein: CASSPFGVDRAGYTF.

This chain links TRBV5-1 with TRBJ2-7, with D perhaps TRBD1 (6 bases). Germline V CDR1 and CDR2: SGHRS, YFSETQ. The germline V and J ends were trimmed by 4 bases and 3 bases, with 11 bases remaining between them. The CDR3 runs to 13 residues. The CDR3 DNA is TGCGCCAGCAGCCCCGGACAGATCTACGAGCAGTACTTC. It translates to CASSPGQIYEQYF.

This clone was detected once. The chain links TRBV6-1 to TRBJ2-1; 8 bases align to TRBD2. Trimming removed 4 bases from V and 2 bases from J; junction bases left unmatched: 7. The germline V gene has CDR1 MNHNS and CDR2 SASEGT. The CDR3 runs 16 residues. DNA for the CDR3: TGTGCCAGCAGTGCCGAGCCGACTAGCGCCTACAATGAGCAGTTCTTC. Its protein is CASSAEPTSAYNEQFF.